What follows is one T cell receptor beta chain and its context. The data were taken from a study of blood T cell repertoires in COVID-19. Germline CDR1 is SGDLS and CDR2 is YYNGEE. Trimming removed 3 bases at V and 0 bases at J, with 10 bases between. This CDR3 is built from 15 residues. The authors' processing: From reference gene primer amplification, estimates of nucleated cell counts were derived. Sequenced by immunoSEQ multiplex PCR; TCRdb stores in-frame clones only, minus some. That table is the source of V, J and clone size, and D and trimming were worked out from the DNA. The sample lists around 140,000 clones, around four fifths occurring once. This study enrolled people aged roughly 18 to 89 from approximately 25 US geographic areas. Membership in each cohort depended on participant-reported clinical history. Symptom resolution, clearance, or two negative PCRs marked the recovered donors of Cohort 3.

The rearrangement links TRBV9 to TRBJ1-3; D possibly corresponds to TRBD1 (5 bases). This receptor was obtained from a woman between 45 and 65 years old who had recovered from COVID-19. The sequenced sample consisted of PBMCs or T cells enriched from blood (not recorded which). The chain's CDR3 is CASSAGGGSGNTIYF. Written as DNA, the CDR3 is TGTGCCAGCAGCGCCGGGGGAGGCTCTGGAAACACCATATATTTT.